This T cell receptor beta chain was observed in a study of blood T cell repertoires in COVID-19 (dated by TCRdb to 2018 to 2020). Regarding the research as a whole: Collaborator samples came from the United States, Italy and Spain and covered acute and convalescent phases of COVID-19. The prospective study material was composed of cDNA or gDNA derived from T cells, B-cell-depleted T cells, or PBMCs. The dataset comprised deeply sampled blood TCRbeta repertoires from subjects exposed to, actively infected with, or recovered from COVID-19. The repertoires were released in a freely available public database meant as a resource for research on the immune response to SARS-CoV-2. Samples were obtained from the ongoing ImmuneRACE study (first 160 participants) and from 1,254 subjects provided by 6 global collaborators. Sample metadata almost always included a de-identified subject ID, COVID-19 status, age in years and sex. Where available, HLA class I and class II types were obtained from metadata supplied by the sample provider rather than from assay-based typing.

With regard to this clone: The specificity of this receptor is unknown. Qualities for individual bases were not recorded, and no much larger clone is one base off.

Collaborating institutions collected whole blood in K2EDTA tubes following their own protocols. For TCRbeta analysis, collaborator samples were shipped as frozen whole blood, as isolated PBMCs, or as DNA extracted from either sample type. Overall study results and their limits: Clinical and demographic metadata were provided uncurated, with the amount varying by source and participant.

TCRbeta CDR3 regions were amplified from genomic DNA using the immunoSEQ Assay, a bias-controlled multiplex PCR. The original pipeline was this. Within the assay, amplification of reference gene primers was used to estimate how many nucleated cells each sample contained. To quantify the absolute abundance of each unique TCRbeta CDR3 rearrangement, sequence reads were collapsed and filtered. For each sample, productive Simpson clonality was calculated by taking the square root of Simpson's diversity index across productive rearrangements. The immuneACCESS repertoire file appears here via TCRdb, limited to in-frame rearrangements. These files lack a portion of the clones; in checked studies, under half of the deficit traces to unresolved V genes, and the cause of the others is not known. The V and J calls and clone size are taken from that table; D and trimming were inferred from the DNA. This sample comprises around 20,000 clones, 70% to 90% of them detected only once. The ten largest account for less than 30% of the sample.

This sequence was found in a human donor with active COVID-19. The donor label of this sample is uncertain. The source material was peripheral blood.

CDR3 protein: CASSLVPSGELFF. The DNA reads TGTGCCAGCAGCTTAGTTCCGAGCGGGGAGCTGTTTTTT. This sequence uses TRBV11-2 and TRBJ2-2; the D gene is not confidently resolved. The germline V gene supplies CDR1 SGHAT and CDR2 FQNNGV. The CDR3, from cysteine to phenylalanine, totals 13 residues. Solely the CDR3 DNA is kept, with 39 bases framed from the first base. V is shortened by 1 base, J by 7 bases, and the region joining them spans 7 bases. The variable domain in full, with residues beyond the CDR3 obtained from the reference TRBV11-2 and TRBJ2-2 genes, is EAGVAQSPRYKIIEKRQSVAFWCNPISGHATLYWYQQILGQGPKLLIQFQNNGVVDDSQLPKDRFSAERLKGVDSTLKIQPAKLEDSAVYLCASSLVPSGELFFGEGSRLTVL.